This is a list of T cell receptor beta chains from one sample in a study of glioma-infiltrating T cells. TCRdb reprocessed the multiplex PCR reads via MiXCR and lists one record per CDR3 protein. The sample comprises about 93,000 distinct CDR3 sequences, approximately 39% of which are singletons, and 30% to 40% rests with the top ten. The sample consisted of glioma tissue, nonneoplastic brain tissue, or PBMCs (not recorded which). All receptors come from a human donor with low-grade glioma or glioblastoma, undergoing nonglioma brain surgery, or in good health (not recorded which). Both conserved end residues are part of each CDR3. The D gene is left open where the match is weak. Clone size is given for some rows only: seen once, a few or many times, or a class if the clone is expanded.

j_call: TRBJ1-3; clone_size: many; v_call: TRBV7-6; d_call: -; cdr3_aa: CASSLARQITGNTIYF; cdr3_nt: TGTGCCAGCAGCTTAGCACGGCAGATAACTGGAAACACCATATATTTT
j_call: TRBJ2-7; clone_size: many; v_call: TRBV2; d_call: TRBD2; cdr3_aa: CASKSLAGGEQYF; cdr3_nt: TGTGCCAGCAAAAGCCTAGCGGGGGGGGAGCAGTACTTC
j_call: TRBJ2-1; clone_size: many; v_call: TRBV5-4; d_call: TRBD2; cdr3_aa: CASSWERDFNEQFF; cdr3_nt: TGTGCCAGCAGCTGGGAGCGGGATTTCAATGAGCAGTTCTTC
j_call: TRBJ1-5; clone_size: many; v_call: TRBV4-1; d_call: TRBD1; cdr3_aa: CASSQGSSGQGQRAQHF; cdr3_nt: TGCGCCAGCAGCCAAGGGAGCTCGGGACAGGGACAAAGGGCCCAGCATTTT
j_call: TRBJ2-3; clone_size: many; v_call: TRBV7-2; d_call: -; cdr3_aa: CASSSNGPPDTQYF; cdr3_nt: TGTGCCAGCAGCTCCAATGGACCACCAGATACGCAGTATTTT
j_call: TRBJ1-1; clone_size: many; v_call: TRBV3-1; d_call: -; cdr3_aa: CASSQGRGETEAFF; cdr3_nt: TGTGCCAGCAGCCAAGGGCGGGGTGAAACTGAAGCTTTCTTT
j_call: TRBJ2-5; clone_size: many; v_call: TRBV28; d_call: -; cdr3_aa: CASSLTYSTEETQYF; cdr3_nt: TGTGCCAGCAGTTTGACATACTCTACAGAGGAGACCCAGTACTTC
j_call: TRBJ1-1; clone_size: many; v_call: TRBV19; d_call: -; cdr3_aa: CASSTGFQMNTEAFF; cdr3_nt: TGTGCCAGTAGTACAGGGTTTCAGATGAACACTGAAGCTTTCTTT
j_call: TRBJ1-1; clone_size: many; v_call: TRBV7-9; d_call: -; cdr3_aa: CASSQDRAAFF; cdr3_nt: TGTGCCAGCAGCCAGGACAGAGCGGCTTTCTTT
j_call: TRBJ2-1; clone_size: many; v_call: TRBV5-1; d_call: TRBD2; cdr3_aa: CASSLTSGGLYNEQFF; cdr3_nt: TGCGCCAGCAGCTTAACTAGCGGGGGCCTTTACAATGAGCAGTTCTTC
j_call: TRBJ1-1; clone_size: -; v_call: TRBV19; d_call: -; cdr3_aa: CVSSLNTEAFF; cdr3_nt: TGTGTTAGTAGCCTGAACACTGAAGCTTTCTTT
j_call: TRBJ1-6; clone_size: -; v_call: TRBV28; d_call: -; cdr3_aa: CASIPAGRALNSPFHF; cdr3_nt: TGTGCCAGCATCCCGGCGGGTCGCGCTTTGAATTCACCCTTCCACTTC
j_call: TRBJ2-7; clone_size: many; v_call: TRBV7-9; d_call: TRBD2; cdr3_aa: CASSLGEGSGRISYEQYF; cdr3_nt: TGTGCCAGCAGCTTAGGAGAGGGTAGCGGGAGAATTTCCTACGAGCAGTACTTC
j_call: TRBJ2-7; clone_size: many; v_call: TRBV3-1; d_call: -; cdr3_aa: CASSYGAAYEQYF; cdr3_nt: TGTGCCAGCAGCTACGGGGCCGCCTACGAGCAGTACTTC
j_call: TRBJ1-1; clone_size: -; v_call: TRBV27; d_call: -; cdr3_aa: CASSPGQLTPDAFF; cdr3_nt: TGTGCCAGCTCACCCGGACAGCTGACCCCTGACGCTTTCTTT
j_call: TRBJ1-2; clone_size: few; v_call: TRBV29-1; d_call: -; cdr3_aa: CSAAAGIDGYTF; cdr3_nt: TGCAGCGCTGCGGCAGGAATAGATGGCTACACCTTC
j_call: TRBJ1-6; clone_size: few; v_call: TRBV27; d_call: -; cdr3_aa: CASSSGTTGNSPLHF; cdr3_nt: TGTGCCAGCAGTTCGGGGACCACAGGAAATTCACCCCTCCACTTT
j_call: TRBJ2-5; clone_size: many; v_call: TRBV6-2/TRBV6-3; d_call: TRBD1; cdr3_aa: CASRARSTGGQETQYF; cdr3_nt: TGTGCCAGCAGAGCAAGATCGACAGGGGGCCAAGAGACCCAGTACTTC
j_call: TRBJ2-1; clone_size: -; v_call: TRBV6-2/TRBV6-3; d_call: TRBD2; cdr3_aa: CASSSGTSGSTEQFF; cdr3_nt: TGTGCCAGCAGTTCAGGGACTAGCGGGAGTACTGAGCAGTTCTTC
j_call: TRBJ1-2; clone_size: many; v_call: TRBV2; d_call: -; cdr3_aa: CASTILSPDRYSF; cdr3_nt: TGTGCCAGCACCATCCTATCCCCGGACCGGTACTCCTTC
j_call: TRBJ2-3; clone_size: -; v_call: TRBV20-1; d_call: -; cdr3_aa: CSAKSTMGATDTQYF; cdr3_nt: TGCAGTGCTAAGAGCACTATGGGGGCCACAGATACGCAGTATTTT
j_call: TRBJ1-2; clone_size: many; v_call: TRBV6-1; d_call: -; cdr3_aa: CASRPTDFYGYTF; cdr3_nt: TGTGCCAGCAGACCGACAGATTTCTATGGCTACACCTTC
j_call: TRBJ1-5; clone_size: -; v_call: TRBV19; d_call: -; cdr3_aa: CASSINAQGYNQPQHF; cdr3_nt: TGTGCCAGTAGTATCAACGCCCAGGGGTACAATCAGCCCCAGCATTTT
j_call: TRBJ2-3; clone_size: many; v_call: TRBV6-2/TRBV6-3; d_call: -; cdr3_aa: CASSYLARSQDTQYF; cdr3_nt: TGTGCCAGCAGTTACCTGGCTAGGTCACAAGATACGCAGTATTTT
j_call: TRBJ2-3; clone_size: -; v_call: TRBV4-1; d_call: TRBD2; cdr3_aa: CASSQTSGGADTQYF; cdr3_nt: TGCGCCAGCAGCCAAACTAGCGGGGGGGCCGATACGCAGTATTTT
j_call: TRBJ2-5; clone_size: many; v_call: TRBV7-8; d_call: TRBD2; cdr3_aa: CASSLRTSGKRETQYF; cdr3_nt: TGTGCCAGCAGCTTGCGGACTAGCGGGAAGCGAGAGACCCAGTACTTC
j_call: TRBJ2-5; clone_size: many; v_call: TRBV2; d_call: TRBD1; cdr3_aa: CASTPGQGQETQYF; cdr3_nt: TGTGCCAGCACCCCAGGACAGGGTCAAGAGACCCAGTACTTC
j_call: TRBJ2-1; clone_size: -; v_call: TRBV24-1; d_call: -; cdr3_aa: CATSDWRDRACNEQFF; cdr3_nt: TGTGCCACCAGTGATTGGAGAGACCGAGCCTGCAATGAGCAGTTCTTC
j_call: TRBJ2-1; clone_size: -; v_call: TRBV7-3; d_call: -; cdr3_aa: CASSADSGSYNEQFF; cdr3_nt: TGTGCCAGCAGCGCCGATAGCGGCTCCTACAATGAGCAGTTCTTC
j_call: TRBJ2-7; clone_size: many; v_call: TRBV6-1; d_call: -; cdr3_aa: CASSIGRRSYEQYF; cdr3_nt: TGTGCCAGCAGTATCGGGCGTCGGTCCTACGAGCAGTACTTC
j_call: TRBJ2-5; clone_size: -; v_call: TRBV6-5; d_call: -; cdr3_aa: CASSYSSGKIETQYF; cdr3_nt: TGTGCCAGCAGTTACTCCTCGGGAAAAATAGAGACCCAGTACTTC
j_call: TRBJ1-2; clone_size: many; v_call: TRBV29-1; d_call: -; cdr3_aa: CSVGHPGQDYGYTF; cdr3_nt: TGCAGCGTGGGACATCCCGGGCAGGACTATGGCTACACCTTC
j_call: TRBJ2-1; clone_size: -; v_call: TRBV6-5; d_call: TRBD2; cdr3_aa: CASSYGLASYNEQFF; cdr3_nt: TGTGCCAGCAGTTACGGACTAGCTAGCTACAATGAGCAGTTCTTC
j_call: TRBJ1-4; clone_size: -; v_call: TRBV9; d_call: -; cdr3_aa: CASSGQSEKLFF; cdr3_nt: TGTGCCAGCAGCGGGCAATCGGAAAAACTGTTTTTT
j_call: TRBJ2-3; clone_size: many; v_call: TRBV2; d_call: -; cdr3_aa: CASRPMRVGDTQYF; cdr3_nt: TGTGCCAGCAGACCGATGAGGGTTGGAGATACGCAGTATTTT
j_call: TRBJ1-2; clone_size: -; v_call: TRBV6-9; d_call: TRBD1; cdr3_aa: CVSGWDRANYGYTF; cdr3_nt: TGTGTCAGCGGTTGGGACAGAGCTAACTATGGCTACACCTTC
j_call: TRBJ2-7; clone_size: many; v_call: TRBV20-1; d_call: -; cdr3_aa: CSARDTGRGGEQYF; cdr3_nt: TGCAGTGCTAGAGATACAGGGAGGGGGGGCGAGCAGTACTTC
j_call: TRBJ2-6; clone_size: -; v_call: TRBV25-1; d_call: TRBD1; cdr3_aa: CASSVTGDSRANVLTF; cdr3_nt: TGTGCCAGCAGTGTAACAGGGGATTCAAGGGCCAACGTCCTGACTTTC
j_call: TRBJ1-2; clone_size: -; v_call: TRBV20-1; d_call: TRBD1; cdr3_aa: CGARGRTDYGYTF; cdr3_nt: TGCGGTGCGAGGGGGCGGACTGACTATGGCTACACCTTC
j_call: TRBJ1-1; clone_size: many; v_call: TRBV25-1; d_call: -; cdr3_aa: CASSGRGGNTEAFF; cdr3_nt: TGTGCCAGCAGTGGAAGGGGTGGGAACACTGAAGCTTTCTTT
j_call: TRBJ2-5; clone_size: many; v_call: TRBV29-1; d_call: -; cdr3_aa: CSVVGPGLRETQYF; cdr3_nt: TGCAGCGTTGTGGGTCCAGGACTTAGGGAGACCCAGTACTTC
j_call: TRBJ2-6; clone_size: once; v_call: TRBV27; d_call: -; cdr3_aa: CASSPREGYSGANVLTF; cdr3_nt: TGTGCCAGCAGTCCCCGAGAAGGATACTCTGGGGCCAACGTCCTTACTTTC
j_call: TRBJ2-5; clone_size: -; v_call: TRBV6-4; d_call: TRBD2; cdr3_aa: CASSLTGTSGGHYRKTQYF; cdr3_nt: TGTGCCAGCAGTCTAACCGGGACTAGCGGGGGCCACTACAGAAAGACCCAGTACTTC
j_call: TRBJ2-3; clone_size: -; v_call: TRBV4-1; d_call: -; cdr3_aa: CASSHVDGTDTQYF; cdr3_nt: TGCGCCAGCAGCCATGTAGACGGCACAGATACGCAGTATTTT
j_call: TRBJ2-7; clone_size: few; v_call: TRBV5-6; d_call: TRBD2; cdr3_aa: CASSPGQRGPYEQYF; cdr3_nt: TGTGCCAGCAGCCCTGGCCAGCGGGGGCCCTACGAGCAGTACTTC
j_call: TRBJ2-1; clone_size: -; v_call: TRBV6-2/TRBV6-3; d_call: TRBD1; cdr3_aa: CASIQGQGARDGRFF; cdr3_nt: TGTGCCAGCATCCAGGGACAGGGGGCGAGGGATGGGCGGTTCTTC